This T cell receptor beta chain was obtained from a study of shared clonotypes between healthy human individuals. Replicate PCRs run on unsorted PBMC used around 0.3 ug DNA, which was 31,000 or so T cell genomes. Libraries were prepared by immunoSEQ multiplex PCR; TCRdb keeps only in-frame clonotypes and omits some of them. The table records fewer than 650,000 clones, roughly four fifths of them present only once. Sequenced input: PBMCs. The clonotype originates from a woman aged 40-49 years in good health. Some clones in this sample may be carry-over from other donors' samples.

CDR3 amino acids: CAWSTHGKSQPQHF. In DNA form, the CDR3 reads TGTGCCTGGAGTACCCACGGGAAGAGTCAGCCCCAGCATTTT. The chain combines TRBV30 with TRBJ1-5; D remains ambiguous. The length of the CDR3 is 14 residues. Trimming pared 2 bases from V and 6 bases from J, leaving 14 bases between. CDR1 and CDR2 from the germline V gene are GTSNPN and SVGIG (reference sequence).